This TCR beta chain is drawn from a study of T cells after yellow fever vaccination. On the study more broadly: Fractions of limited cellularity were prepared by means of SMART-Seq v4 Ultra Low Input.

TCRdb processed the 5' RACE reads anew with MiXCR; each CDR3 protein has one entry. The table includes around 530,000 distinct CDR3 sequences, around a sixth detected once. The CDR3 runs to 12 residues. CDR1 SGHTA and CDR2 FQGNSA come from the germline V gene. J gave up 13 bases and V 1 base, and 6 bases lay outside the gene matches. The chain joins TRBV7-2 to TRBJ1-2, with 7 bases matching TRBD1. The input for sequencing was PBMCs, taken 5 days after the first yellow fever vaccination. The TCR comes from a man in his late teens or twenties who received the YFV17D yellow fever vaccine. This CDR3 is CASSLDTGVSTF. The CDR3 DNA reads TGTGCCAGCAGCTTAGATACAGGGGTCTCCACCTTC. Supplemented by reference TRBV7-2 and TRBJ1-2, the full variable domain reads GAGVSQSPSNKVTEKGKDVELRCDPISGHTALYWYRQSLGQGLEFLIYFQGNSAPDKSGLPSDRFSAERTGGSVSTLTIQRTQQEDSAVYLCASSLDTGVSTFGSGTRLTVV.